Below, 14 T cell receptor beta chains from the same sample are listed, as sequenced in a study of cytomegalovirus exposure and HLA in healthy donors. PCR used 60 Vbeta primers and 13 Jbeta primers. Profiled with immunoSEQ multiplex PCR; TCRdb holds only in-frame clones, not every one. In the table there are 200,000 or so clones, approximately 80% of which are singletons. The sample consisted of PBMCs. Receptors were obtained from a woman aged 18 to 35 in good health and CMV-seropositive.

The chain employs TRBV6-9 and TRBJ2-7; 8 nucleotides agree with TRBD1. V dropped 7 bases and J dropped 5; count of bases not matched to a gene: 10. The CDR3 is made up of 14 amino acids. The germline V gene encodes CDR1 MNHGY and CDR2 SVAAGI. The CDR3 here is CASTFGQGNNEQYV. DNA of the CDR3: TGTGCCAGCACCTTCGGACAGGGAAACAACGAGCAGTACGTC.

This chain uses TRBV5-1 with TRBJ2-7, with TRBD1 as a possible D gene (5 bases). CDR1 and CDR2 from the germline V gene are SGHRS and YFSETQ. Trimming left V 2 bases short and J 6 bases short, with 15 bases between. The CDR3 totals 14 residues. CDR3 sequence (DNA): TGCGCCAGCAGCTTAGAACCAGGGTCTCGCGAGCAGTACGTC. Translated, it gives CASSLEPGSREQYV.

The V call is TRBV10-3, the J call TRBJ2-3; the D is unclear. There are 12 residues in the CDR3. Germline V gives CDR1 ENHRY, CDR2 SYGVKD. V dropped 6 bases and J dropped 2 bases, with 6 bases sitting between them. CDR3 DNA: TGTGCCATCAGCTTATCCACAGATACGCAGTATTTT. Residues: CAISLSTDTQYF.

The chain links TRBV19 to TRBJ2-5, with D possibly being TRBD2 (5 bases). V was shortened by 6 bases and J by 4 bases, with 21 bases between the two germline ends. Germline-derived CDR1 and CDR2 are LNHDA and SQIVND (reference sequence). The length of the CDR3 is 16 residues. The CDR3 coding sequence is TGTGCCAGTAGCGTTACCTGGACCCCCCGGGGAGAGACCCAGTACTTC. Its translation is CASSVTWTPRGETQYF.

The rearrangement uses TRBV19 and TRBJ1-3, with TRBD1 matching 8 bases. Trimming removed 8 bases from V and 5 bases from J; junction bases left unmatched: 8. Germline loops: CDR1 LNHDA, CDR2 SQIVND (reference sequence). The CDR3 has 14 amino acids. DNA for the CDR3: TGTGCCAGTGAGACAGGGGATACTAGAAACACCATATATTTT. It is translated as CASETGDTRNTIYF.

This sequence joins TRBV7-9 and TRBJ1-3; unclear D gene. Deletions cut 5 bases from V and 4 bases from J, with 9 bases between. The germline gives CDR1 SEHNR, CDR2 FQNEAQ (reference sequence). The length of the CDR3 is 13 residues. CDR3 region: CASSRDTGNTIYF. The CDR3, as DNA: TGTGCCAGCAGCCGTGACACGGGAAACACCATATATTTT.

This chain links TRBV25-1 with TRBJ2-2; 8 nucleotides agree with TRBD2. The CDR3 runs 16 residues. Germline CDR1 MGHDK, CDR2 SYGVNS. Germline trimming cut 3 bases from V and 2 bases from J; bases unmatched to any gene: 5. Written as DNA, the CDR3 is TGTGCCAGCAGTGACCCCGGGAGGGGAAACACCGGGGAGCTGTTTTTT. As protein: CASSDPGRGNTGELFF.

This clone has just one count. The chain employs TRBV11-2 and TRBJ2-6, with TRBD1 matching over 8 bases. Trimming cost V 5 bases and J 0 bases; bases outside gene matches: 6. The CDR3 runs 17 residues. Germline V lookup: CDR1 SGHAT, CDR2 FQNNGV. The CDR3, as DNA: TGTGCCAGCAGCGGACGGACAGGGAGCTCTGGGGCCAACGTCCTGACTTTC. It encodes CASSGRTGSSGANVLTF. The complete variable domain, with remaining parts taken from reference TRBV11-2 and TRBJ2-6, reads EAGVAQSPRYKIIEKRQSVAFWCNPISGHATLYWYQQILGQGPKLLIQFQNNGVVDDSQLPKDRFSAERLKGVDSTLKIQPAKLEDSAVYLCASSGRTGSSGANVLTFGAGSRLTVL.

The CDR3: CASSITGGDTGELFF. The CDR3 DNA reads TGTGCCAGTAGTATCACAGGGGGCGACACCGGGGAGCTGTTTTTT. The chain employs TRBV19 and TRBJ2-2, with 9 bases identical to TRBD1. Looked up from germline, CDR1 is LNHDA and CDR2 is SQIVND (reference sequence). Trimming removed 3 bases from V and 3 bases from J; junction bases left unmatched: 2. This CDR3 comprises 15 residues. The full variable domain, rest sourced from reference TRBV19 and TRBJ2-2, is DGGITQSPKYLFRKEGQNVTLSCEQNLNHDAMYWYRQDPGQGLRLIYYSQIVNDFQKGDIAEGYSVSREKKESFPLTVTSAQKNPTAFYLCASSITGGDTGELFFGEGSRLTVL.

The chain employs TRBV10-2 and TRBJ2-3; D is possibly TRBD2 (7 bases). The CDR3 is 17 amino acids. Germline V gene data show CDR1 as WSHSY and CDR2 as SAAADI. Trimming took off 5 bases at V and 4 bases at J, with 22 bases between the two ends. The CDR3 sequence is CASSYGSGRGRPDTQYF. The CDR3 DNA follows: TGCGCCAGCAGTTACGGGTCGGGGAGGGGGAGGCCAGATACGCAGTATTTT.

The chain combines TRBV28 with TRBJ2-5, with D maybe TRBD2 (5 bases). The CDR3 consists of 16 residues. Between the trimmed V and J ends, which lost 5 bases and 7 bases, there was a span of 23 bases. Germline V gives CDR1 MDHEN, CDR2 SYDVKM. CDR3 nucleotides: TGTGCCAGCAGTCGACCCCCGGGGTTAGGCGAGAGGACCCAGTACTTC. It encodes CASSRPPGLGERTQYF.

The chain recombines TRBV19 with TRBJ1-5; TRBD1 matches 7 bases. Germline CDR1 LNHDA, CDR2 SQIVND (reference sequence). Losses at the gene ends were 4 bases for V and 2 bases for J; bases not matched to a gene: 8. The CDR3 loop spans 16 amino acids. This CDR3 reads CASSTRQGQGNQPQHF. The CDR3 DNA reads TGTGCCAGTAGTACCCGACAGGGTCAAGGCAATCAGCCCCAGCATTTT.

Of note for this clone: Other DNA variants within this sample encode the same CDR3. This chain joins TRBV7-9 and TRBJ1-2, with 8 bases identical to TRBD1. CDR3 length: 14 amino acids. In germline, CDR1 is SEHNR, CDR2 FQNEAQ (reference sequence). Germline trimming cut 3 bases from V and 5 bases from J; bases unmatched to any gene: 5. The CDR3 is CASSFDRGGYGYTF. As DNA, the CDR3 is TGTGCCAGCAGCTTTGACAGGGGTGGGTATGGCTACACCTTC.

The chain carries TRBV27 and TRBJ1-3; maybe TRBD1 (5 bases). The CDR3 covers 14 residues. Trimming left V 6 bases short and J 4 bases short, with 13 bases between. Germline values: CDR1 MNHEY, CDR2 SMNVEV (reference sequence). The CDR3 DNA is TGTGCCAGCAGGGGGGGAGGGGTCGGAAACACCATATATTTT. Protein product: CASRGGGVGNTIYF.